This T cell receptor (beta chain) was sequenced in a study of identical twins. In germline, CDR1 is MGHRA, CDR2 YSYEKL. Trimming removed 1 base from V and 3 bases from J, with 13 bases in between. The CDR3 totals 15 residues. This clonotype was observed a few times. Antigen specificity is unknown. Whole-study findings and limits: While abundant cord blood beta clonotypes carried fewer insertions, memory repertoires showed no such pattern.

TCRdb re-called the 5' RACE reads through MiXCR, storing one row per CDR3 protein. This sample has about 920,000 distinct CDR3 sequences, with approximately 13% found just once. This sample was also put to use in a study of yellow fever vaccine responses in identical twins.

This TCR was sampled from a woman under 30 in good health. The V gene is TRBV4-1, the J gene TRBJ2-7; unclear D gene. The sequenced sample consisted of PBMCs. CDR3 residues: CASSQGLVGFYEQYV. CDR3 DNA sequence: TGCGCCAGCAGCCAAGGTTTGGTTGGTTTCTACGAGCAGTACGTC.